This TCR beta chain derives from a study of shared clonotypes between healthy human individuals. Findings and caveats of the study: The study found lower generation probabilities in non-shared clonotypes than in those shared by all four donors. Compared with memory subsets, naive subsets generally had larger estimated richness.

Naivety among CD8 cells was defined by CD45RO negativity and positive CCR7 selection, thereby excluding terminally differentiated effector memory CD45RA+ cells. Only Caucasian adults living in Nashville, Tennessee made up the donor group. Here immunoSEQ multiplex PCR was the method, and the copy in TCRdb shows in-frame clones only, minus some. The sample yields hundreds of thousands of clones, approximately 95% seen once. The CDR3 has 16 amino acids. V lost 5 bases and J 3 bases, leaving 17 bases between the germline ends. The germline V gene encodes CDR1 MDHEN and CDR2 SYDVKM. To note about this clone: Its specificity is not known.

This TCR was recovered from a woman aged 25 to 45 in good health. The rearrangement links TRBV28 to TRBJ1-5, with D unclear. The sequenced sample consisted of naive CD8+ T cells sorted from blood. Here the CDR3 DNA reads TGTGCCAGCAGTCCCCCTGAGGGCTACCTCAATCAGCCCCAGCATTTT. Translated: CASSPPEGYLNQPQHF.